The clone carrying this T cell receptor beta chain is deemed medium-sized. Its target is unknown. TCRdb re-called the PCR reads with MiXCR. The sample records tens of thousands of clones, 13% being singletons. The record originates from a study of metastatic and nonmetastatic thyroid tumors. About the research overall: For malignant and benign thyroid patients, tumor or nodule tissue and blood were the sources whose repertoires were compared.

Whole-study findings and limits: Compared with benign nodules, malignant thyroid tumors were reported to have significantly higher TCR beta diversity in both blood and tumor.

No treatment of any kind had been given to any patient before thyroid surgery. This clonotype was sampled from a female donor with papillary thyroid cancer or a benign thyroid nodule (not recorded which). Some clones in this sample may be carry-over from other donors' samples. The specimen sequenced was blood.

CDR3 bases: TGTGCCAGCAGTAATAACCTTGAACCGGCCACGGGACAGGGCTACGAGCAGTACTTC. Its protein is CASSNNLEPATGQGYEQYF. The chain links TRBV25-1 to TRBJ2-7, with 9 positions matching TRBD1. Trimming removed 5 bases from V and 3 bases from J; junction bases left unmatched: 20. The germline CDR1 and CDR2 sequences are MGHDK and SYGVNS. CDR3 length: 19 residues.